The 17 T cell receptor beta chains below all came from one sample that was sequenced in a study of early T cells in non-severe SARS-CoV-2 infection. TCRdb reprocessed the 5' RACE reads with MiXCR, giving one entry per CDR3 protein. The sample includes roughly 63,000 distinct CDR3 sequences, 12% of them seen just once. The specimen was whole blood, collected at baseline. The receptors were gathered from an adult who was a healthcare worker with PCR-confirmed SARS-CoV-2 infection or an uninfected control (not recorded which). The donor label of this sample is uncertain.

This rearrangement joins TRBV7-2 to TRBJ2-7; D is perhaps TRBD1 (6 bases). The CDR3 is made up of 17 amino acids. V was clipped by 0 bases and J by 2 bases, with 17 bases between them. CDR1 is SGHTA and CDR2 is FQGNSA in the germline V gene. The CDR3 region is CASSLAHTGLEAYEQYF. The DNA of the CDR3 is TGTGCCAGCAGCTTAGCCCACACAGGGTTGGAGGCCTACGAGCAGTACTTC.

This clonotype was detected ten times or more. This chain connects TRBV10-3 to TRBJ1-4; D unresolved. V shed 2 bases and J shed 8 bases, with 12 bases lying between them. This CDR3 is 14 amino acids long. Germline CDR1 reads ENHRY; CDR2 reads SYGVKD. CDR3 sequence (DNA): TGTGCCATCAGTGAGGGAGGAATGGACGAAAAACTGTTTTTT. Residues: CAISEGGMDEKLFF.

The chain carries TRBV6-1 and TRBJ1-5; no clear D. The V end lost 2 bases, the J end lost 6 bases, and 14 bases lay between the germline ends. The CDR3 runs 15 residues. CDR1 is MNHNS and CDR2 is SASEGT in the germline V gene. The CDR3 nucleotides are TGTGCCAGCAGTGAACGTCTTTGGGATTCTCAGCCCCAGCATTTT. It codes for CASSERLWDSQPQHF.

Ten or more counts support this clonotype. The chain has TRBV11-2 and TRBJ2-5; D not certain. Germline loops: CDR1 SGHAT, CDR2 FQNNGV. Trimming removed 0 bases at V and 5 bases at J, with 7 bases between. This CDR3 has 13 amino acids. For the CDR3, the DNA is TGTGCCAGCAGCTTAGATGGTTTGGAGACCCAGTACTTC. Translating gives CASSLDGLETQYF.

The sample holds many counts of this clonotype. This chain uses TRBV5-6 with TRBJ1-5, with D hard to call. V gave up 4 bases and J gave up 3 bases, with 14 bases separating them. This CDR3 region has 15 residues. Germline assignment: CDR1 SGHDT and CDR2 YYEEEE. The CDR3 region is CASSAFAGNNQPQHF. The DNA for the CDR3 is TGTGCCAGCAGCGCGTTCGCAGGCAACAATCAGCCCCAGCATTTT.

The chain links TRBV29-1 to TRBJ2-5, with 11 bases aligning to TRBD2. The length of the CDR3 is 18 residues. Germline-derived CDR1 and CDR2 are SQVTM and ANQGSEA. Trimming cost V 6 bases and J 0 bases; bases outside gene matches: 15. The chain's CDR3 is CSVAKQERGLADQETQYF. The CDR3 bases are TGCAGCGTGGCGAAACAGGAGCGGGGACTAGCGGACCAAGAGACCCAGTACTTC. The whole variable domain, remainder taken from reference TRBV29-1 and TRBJ2-5, is SAVISQKPSRDICQRGTSLTIQCQVDSQVTMMFWYRQQPGQSLTLIATANQGSEATYESGFVIDKFPISRPNLTFSTLTVSNMSPEDSSIYLCSVAKQERGLADQETQYFGPGTRLLVL.

The chain is built from TRBV6-6 and TRBJ1-2; 8 bases match TRBD1. The germline V gene encodes CDR1 MNHNY and CDR2 SVGAGI (reference sequence). The J segment lost 3 bases and the V segment lost 5 bases, leaving 2 bases of the junction unmatched. The CDR3 loop spans 13 amino acids. CDR3 DNA sequence: TGTGCCAGCAGTCCGACAGGGGACTATGGCTACACCTTC. Protein sequence: CASSPTGDYGYTF.

This clonotype was recorded a few times. This sequence joins TRBV7-7 and TRBJ2-5; no clear D gene. Germline loops: CDR1 SSHAT, CDR2 FNYEAQ (reference sequence). V lost 5 bases and J 5 bases, leaving 15 bases between the germline ends. CDR3 length: 14 amino acids. For the CDR3, the DNA is TGTGCCAGCAGCGCCGACGGTGGTCGGGAGACCCAGTACTTC. Its protein product is CASSADGGRETQYF.

The chain uses TRBV5-1 and TRBJ2-1; 9 nucleotides agree with TRBD2. There are 16 residues in the CDR3. Germline V gives CDR1 SGHRS, CDR2 YFSETQ. J lost 6 bases, V lost 0 bases, and 7 bases had no gene match. This CDR3 is CASSLDGGGALNEQFF. CDR3 DNA: TGCGCCAGCAGCTTGGATGGCGGGGGGGCTCTCAATGAGCAGTTCTTC.

This clonotype was observed a handful of times. The rearrangement uses TRBV6-4 and TRBJ2-1; 11 bases map to TRBD2. The V gene's germline CDR1 is MRHNA and CDR2 SNTAGT. The CDR3 extends over 17 amino acids. V lost 4 bases to trimming and J lost 6 bases; unmatched junction nucleotides: 11. In nucleotides, the CDR3 is TGTGCCAGCAGTGCAAAAAACCTAGCGGGGGGATCCAATGAGCAGTTCTTC. It codes for CASSAKNLAGGSNEQFF.

This clonotype came up a few times. This chain joins TRBV12-5 and TRBJ2-7; the D is unclear. Trimming left V 1 base short and J 0 bases short, with 7 bases between. The CDR3 consists of 14 residues. Germline lookup yields CDR1 LGHNT and CDR2 FRNRAP. The DNA of the CDR3 is TGTGCTAGTGGTTTGGGGCAAAGCTCCTACGAGCAGTACGTC. Translated, it gives CASGLGQSSYEQYV.

The CDR3 here is CASSARSGGSSYNEQFF. The CDR3 DNA reads TGTGCCAGCAGCGCACGCAGCGGCGGTAGCTCCTACAATGAGCAGTTCTTC. This chain links TRBV9 with TRBJ2-1, with D perhaps matching TRBD2 (5 bases). The CDR3 consists of 17 residues. Germline loops: CDR1 SGDLS, CDR2 YYNGEE. Trimming shortened V by 3 bases and J by 0 bases, and 16 bases separated the two germline ends.

This clonotype was seen only a few times. The chain recombines TRBV29-1 with TRBJ1-5; D gene uncertain. CDR3 size: 13 residues. V was trimmed by 6 bases and J by 6 bases, leaving 15 bases between them. CDR1 is SQVTM and CDR2 is ANQGSEA in the germline V gene. CDR3 DNA sequence: TGCAGCGTAATGGACCGAACCGGTCAGCCCCAGCATTTT. Translated: CSVMDRTGQPQHF.

This clonotype occurred many times. This chain links TRBV12-3 or TRBV12-4 with TRBJ1-3; TRBD1 aligns across 7 bases. The CDR3 is 14 amino acids. J lost 1 base, V lost 6 bases, and 3 bases had no gene match. The CDR3 here is CASRGQISGNTIYF. The CDR3 DNA is TGTGCCAGCAGGGGACAGATTTCTGGAAACACCATATATTTT.

The genes are TRBV20-1 and TRBJ1-1; the match to TRBD1 covers 7 bases. The V gene's germline CDR1 is DFQATT and CDR2 SNEGSKA (reference sequence). Unmatched junction bases numbered 11, after V lost 5 bases and J lost 2 bases. CDR3 length equals 15 residues. The CDR3, as DNA: TGCAGTGCTCCCGATATACAGGGGATCAACACTGAAGCTTTCTTT. Amino acid sequence: CSAPDIQGINTEAFF.

The sample holds a few counts of this clonotype. This sequence joins TRBV6-1 and TRBJ2-3, with D perhaps being TRBD1 or TRBD2 (5 bases each). This CDR3 contains 13 residues. V lost 7 bases to trimming and J lost 3 bases, with 11 bases between them. CDR1 is MNHNS and CDR2 is SASEGT in the germline V gene. The CDR3 region has the DNA TGTGCCAGCAAGGGGCCGGGAACAGATACGCAGTATTTT. Protein: CASKGPGTDTQYF.

This clonotype has at least ten counts. The chain employs TRBV3-1 and TRBJ2-3; D is ambiguous. The V end lost 1 base, the J end lost 1 base, and 9 bases lay between the germline ends. The CDR3 sequence is 15 residues long. Germline assignment: CDR1 LGHDT and CDR2 YNNKEL (reference sequence). This chain's CDR3 is CASSQGQWGTDTQYF. The DNA of the CDR3 is TGTGCCAGCAGCCAAGGTCAGTGGGGCACAGATACGCAGTATTTT.